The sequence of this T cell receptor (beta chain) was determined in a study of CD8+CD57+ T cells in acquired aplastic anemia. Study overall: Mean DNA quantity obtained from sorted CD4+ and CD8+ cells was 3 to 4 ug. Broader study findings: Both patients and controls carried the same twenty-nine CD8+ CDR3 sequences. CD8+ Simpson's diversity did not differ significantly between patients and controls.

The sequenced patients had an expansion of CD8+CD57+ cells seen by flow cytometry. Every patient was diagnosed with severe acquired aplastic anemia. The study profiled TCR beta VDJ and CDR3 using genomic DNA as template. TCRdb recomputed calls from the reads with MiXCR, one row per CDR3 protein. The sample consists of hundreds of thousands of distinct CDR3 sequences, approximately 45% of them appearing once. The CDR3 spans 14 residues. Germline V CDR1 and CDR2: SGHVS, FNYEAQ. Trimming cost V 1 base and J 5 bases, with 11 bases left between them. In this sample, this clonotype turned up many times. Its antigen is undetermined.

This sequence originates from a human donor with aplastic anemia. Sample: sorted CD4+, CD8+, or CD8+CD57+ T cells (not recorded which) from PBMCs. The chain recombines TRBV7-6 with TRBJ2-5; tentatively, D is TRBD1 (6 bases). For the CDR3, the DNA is TGTGCCAGCAGCTTAGGACAGGCTTTCGAGACCCAGTACTTC. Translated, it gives CASSLGQAFETQYF. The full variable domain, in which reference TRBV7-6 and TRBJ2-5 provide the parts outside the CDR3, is GAGVSQSPRYKVTKRGQDVALRCDPISGHVSLYWYRQALGQGPEFLTYFNYEAQQDKSGLPNDRFSAERPEGSISTLTIQRTEQRDSAMYRCASSLGQAFETQYFGPGTRLLVL.